This TCR beta chain was sequenced in a study of T cells after posttransplantation cyclophosphamide. The germline V and J ends were trimmed by 0 bases and 5 bases, with 12 bases remaining between them. Germline V lookup: CDR1 MGHRA, CDR2 YSYEKL. This CDR3 region has 15 residues. The naive gate required viable CD3+CD4+ or CD3+CD8+ cells with CCR7+CD45RA+CD45RO-CD95-CD27+CD28+ phenotype. The method was immunoSEQ multiplex PCR; TCRdb's version includes in-frame clones alone and lacks a portion of them. The sample records about 31,000 clones, 90% to 95% being singletons. This clone was found once. The chain carries TRBV4-1 and TRBJ2-3; TRBD1 is a possible D gene (5 bases). This TCR was sampled from a man between 25 and 39 years old in good health and a related stem cell transplant donor. The sequenced sample consisted of naive CD4+ T cells sorted from blood. CDR3: CASSQDTQGLDTQYF. The CDR3 DNA follows: TGCGCCAGCAGCCAAGATACCCAGGGTTTAGATACGCAGTATTTT.